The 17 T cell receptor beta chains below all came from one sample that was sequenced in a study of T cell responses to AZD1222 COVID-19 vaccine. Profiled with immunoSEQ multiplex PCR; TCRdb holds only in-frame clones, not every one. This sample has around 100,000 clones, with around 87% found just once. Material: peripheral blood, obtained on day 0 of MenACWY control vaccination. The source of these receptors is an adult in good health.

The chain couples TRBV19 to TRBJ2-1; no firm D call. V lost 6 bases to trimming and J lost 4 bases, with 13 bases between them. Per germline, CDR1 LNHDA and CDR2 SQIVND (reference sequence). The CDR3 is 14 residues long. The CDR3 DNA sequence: TGTGCCAGTAGCCCTACCGCCACGTACAATGAGCAGTTCTTC. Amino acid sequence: CASSPTATYNEQFF.

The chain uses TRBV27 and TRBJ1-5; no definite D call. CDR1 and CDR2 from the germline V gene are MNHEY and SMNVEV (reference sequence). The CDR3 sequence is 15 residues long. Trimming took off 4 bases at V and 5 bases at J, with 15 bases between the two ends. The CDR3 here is CASSSRVVLDQPQHF. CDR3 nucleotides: TGTGCCAGCAGTTCAAGGGTCGTATTGGATCAGCCCCAGCATTTT.

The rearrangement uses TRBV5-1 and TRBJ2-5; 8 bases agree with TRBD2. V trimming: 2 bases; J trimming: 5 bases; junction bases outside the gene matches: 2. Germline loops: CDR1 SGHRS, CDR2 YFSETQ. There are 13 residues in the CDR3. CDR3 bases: TGCGCCAGCAGCTTCCGGGAGGGGGAGACCCAGTACTTC. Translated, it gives CASSFREGETQYF.

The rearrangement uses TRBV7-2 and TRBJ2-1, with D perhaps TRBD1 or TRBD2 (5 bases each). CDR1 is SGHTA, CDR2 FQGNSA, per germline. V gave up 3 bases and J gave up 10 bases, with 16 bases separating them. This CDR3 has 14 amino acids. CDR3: CASSFEAGEGEQFF. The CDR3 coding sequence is TGTGCCAGCAGCTTTGAGGCCGGCGAGGGGGAGCAGTTCTTC.

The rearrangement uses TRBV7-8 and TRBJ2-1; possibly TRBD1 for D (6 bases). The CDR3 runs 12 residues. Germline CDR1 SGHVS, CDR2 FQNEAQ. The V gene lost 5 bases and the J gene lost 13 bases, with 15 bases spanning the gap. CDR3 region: CASSPYRDNQFF. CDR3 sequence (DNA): TGTGCCAGCAGCCCGTACAGGGACAACCAGTTCTTC.

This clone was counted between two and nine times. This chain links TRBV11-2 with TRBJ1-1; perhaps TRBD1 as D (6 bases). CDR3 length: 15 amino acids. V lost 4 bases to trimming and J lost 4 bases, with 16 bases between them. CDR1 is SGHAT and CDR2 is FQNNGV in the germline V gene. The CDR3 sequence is CASSSTGTWSTEAFF. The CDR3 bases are TGTGCCAGCAGCTCCACAGGGACTTGGAGCACTGAAGCTTTCTTT.

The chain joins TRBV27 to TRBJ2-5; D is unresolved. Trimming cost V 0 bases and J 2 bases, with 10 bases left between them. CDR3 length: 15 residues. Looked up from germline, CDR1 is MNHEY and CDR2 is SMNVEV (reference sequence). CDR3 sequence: CASSLSVERQETQYF. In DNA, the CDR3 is TGTGCCAGCAGTTTATCAGTCGAAAGACAAGAGACCCAGTACTTC.

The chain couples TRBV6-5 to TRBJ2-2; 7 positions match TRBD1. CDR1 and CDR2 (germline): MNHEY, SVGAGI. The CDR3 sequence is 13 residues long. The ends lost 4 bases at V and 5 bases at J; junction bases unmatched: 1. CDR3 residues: CASSSRGTGELFF. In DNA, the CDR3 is TGTGCCAGCAGTTCCAGGGGGACCGGGGAGCTGTTTTTT.

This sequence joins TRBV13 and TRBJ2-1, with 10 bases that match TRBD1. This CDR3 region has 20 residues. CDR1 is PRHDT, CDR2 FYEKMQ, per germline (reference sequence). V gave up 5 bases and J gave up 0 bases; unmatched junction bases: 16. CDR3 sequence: CASSLTRTGGPLPSYNEQFF. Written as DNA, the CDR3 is TGTGCCAGCAGCCTTACCCGGACAGGGGGTCCCCTCCCCTCCTACAATGAGCAGTTCTTC. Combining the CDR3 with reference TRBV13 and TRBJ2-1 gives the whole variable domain AAGVIQSPRHLIKEKRETATLKCYPIPRHDTVYWYQQGPGQDPQFLISFYEKMQSDKGSIPDRFSAQQFSDYHSELNMSSLELGDSALYFCASSLTRTGGPLPSYNEQFFGPGTRLTVL.

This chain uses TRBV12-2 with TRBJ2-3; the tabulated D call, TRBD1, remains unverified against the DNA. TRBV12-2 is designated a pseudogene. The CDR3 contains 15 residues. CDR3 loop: CASRSKGETTDTQYF. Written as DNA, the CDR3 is TGTGCAAGTCGCTCAAAGGGGGAGACCACAGATACGCAGTATTTT.

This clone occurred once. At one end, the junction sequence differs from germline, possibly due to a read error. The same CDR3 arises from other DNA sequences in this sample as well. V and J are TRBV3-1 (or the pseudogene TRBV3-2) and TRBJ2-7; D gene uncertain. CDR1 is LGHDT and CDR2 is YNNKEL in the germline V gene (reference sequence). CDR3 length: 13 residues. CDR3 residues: CASSQEVGYEQYF. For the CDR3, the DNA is TGTGCCAGCAGCCAAGAGGTGGGGTACGAGCAATACTTC.

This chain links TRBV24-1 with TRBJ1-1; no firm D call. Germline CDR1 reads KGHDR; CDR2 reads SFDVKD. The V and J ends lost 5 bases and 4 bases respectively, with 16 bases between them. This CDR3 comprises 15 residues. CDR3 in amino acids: CATSAFRDGITEAFF. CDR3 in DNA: TGTGCCACCAGTGCTTTTCGAGACGGGATCACTGAAGCTTTCTTT.

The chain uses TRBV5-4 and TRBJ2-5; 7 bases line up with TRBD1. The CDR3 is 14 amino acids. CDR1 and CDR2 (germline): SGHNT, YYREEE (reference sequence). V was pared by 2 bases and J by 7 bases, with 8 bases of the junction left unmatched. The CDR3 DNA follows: TGTGCCAGCAGCTTCCCGGGACAGCTGAGGACCCAGTACTTC. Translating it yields CASSFPGQLRTQYF.

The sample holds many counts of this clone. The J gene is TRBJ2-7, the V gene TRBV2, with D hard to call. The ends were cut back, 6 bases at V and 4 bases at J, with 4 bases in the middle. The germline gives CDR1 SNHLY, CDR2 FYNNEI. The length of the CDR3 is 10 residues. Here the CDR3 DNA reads TGTGCCAGCAGAAGATACGAGCAGTACTTC. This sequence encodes CASRRYEQYF.

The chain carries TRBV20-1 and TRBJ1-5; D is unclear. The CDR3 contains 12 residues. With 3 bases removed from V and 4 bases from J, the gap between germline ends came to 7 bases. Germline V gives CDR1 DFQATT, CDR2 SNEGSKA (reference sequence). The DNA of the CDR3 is TGCAGTGCTAGTATAGGGAATCAGCCCCAGCATTTT. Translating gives CSASIGNQPQHF.

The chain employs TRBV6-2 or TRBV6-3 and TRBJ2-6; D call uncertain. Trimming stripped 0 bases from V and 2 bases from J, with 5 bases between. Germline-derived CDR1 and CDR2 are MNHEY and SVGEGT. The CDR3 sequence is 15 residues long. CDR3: CASSYSRAGANVLTF. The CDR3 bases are TGTGCCAGCAGTTACTCCCGGGCTGGGGCCAACGTCCTGACTTTC.

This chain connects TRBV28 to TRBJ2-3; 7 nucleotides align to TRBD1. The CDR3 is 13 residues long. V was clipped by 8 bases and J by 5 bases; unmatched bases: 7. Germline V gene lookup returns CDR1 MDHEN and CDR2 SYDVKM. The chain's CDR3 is CASETGLLDTQYF. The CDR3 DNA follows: TGTGCCAGCGAGACAGGGCTTCTAGATACGCAGTATTTT.